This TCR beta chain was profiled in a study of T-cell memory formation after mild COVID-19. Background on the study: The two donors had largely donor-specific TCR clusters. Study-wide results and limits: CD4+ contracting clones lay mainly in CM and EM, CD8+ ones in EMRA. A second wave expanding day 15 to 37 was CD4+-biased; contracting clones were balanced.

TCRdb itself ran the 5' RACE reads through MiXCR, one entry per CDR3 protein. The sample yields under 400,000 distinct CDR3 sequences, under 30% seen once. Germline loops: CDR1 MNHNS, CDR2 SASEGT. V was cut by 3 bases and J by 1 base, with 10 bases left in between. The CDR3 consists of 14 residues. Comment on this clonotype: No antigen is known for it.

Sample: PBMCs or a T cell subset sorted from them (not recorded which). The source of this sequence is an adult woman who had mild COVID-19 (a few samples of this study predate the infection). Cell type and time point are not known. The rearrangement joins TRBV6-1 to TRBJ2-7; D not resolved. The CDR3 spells CASSDPKGSYEQYF. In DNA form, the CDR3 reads TGTGCCAGCAGTGATCCGAAAGGATCCTACGAGCAGTACTTC.